The 11 T cell receptor beta chains presented below share a single source sample, sequenced in a study of T cells after yellow fever vaccination. TCRdb recomputed calls from the 5' RACE reads with MiXCR, one row per CDR3 protein. Among 550,000 to 750,000 distinct CDR3 sequences listed, roughly 12% were seen once. Sample: PBMCs, taken on the day of the yellow fever booster vaccination. Receptors originate from a man aged 30 to 39 who received the YFV17D yellow fever vaccine.

The chain recombines TRBV7-3 with TRBJ2-1; TRBD2 agrees at 8 bases. Germline V gives CDR1 SGHTA, CDR2 FQGTGA. Trimming at V came to 5 bases and at J to 7 bases, leaving 10 bases not matched to a gene. This CDR3 has 15 residues. CDR3 sequence reads: CASSPREGSRNEQFF. The CDR3 DNA sequence: TGTGCCAGCAGCCCCCGGGAGGGCTCAAGGAATGAGCAGTTCTTC.

This clonotype occurred a few times. This rearrangement joins TRBV6-1 to TRBJ2-1; perhaps TRBD2 as D (5 bases). Germline values: CDR1 MNHNS, CDR2 SASEGT. Trimming shortened V by 6 bases and J by 15 bases, and 21 bases separated the two germline ends. This CDR3 is 13 amino acids long. This chain's CDR3 is CASRPGLGLTWFF. In nucleotides, the CDR3 is TGTGCCAGCAGACCTGGACTGGGCCTCACCTGGTTCTTC.

This clonotype was observed a handful of times. CDR3 residues: CASSTNGDEQYF. The CDR3 DNA sequence: TGCGCCAGCAGTACAAACGGCGACGAGCAGTACTTC. The chain links TRBV5-1 to TRBJ2-7; D gene unclear. The CDR3 loop spans 12 amino acids. V lost 5 bases to trimming and J lost 5 bases, with 11 bases between them. The germline V gene has CDR1 SGHRS and CDR2 YFSETQ.

This clonotype was counted between two and nine times. This chain uses TRBV12-3 or TRBV12-4 with TRBJ2-7, with TRBD2 as a possible D gene (6 bases). V lost 1 base, J lost 1 base, and 11 bases lay in between. The CDR3 extends over 15 amino acids. CDR3 nucleotides: TGTGCCAGCAGTTTAGAGGGGACTGTTTCCTACGAGCAGTACTTC. It is translated as CASSLEGTVSYEQYF.

The chain links TRBV12-3 or TRBV12-4 to TRBJ2-3; a possible D gene is TRBD2 (6 bases). The V and J ends lost 3 bases and 2 bases respectively, with 12 bases between them. CDR3 length: 15 residues. In DNA, the CDR3 is TGTGCCAGCAGTTTTCTCGGAGGGGCCACAGATACGCAGTATTTT. Amino acid sequence: CASSFLGGATDTQYF.

CDR3 region: CASSGGTSGTDTQYF. CDR3 DNA: TGTGCCAGCAGCGGGGGGACTAGCGGGACTGATACGCAGTATTTT. The chain employs TRBV12-3 or TRBV12-4 and TRBJ2-3; 13 nucleotides align to TRBD2. The CDR3 runs 15 residues. The ends lost 6 bases at V and 6 bases at J; junction bases unmatched: 6.

This clonotype occurred a few times. The chain joins TRBV28 to TRBJ2-1; TRBD1 agrees at 7 bases. The CDR3 covers 14 residues. Germline trimming cut 8 bases from V and 4 bases from J; bases unmatched to any gene: 8. Germline CDR1 reads MDHEN; CDR2 reads SYDVKM. The CDR3 is CASVSGQLYNEQFF. DNA of the CDR3: TGTGCCAGCGTATCGGGACAGTTATACAATGAGCAGTTCTTC.

This clonotype has at least ten counts. This chain uses TRBV20-1 with TRBJ2-7; D not certain. CDR3 length: 14 amino acids. Germline V lookup: CDR1 DFQATT, CDR2 SNEGSKA (reference sequence). V shed 5 bases and J shed 2 bases, with 16 bases lying between them. CDR3: CSADRTRKAYEQYF. CDR3 sequence (DNA): TGCAGTGCTGACCGGACCCGAAAGGCCTACGAGCAGTACTTC.

The table lists this clonotype with a few counts. The rearrangement links TRBV4-3 to TRBJ2-1; 13 nucleotides line up with TRBD2. The CDR3 contains 16 residues. J gave up 6 bases and V 0 bases, and 2 bases lay outside the gene matches. CDR1 and CDR2 (germline): LGHNA, YSLEER. In nucleotides, the CDR3 is TGCGCCAGCAGCCAAGACAGGACTAGCGGGAGCAATGAGCAGTTCTTC. This translates into CASSQDRTSGSNEQFF.

The V call is TRBV4-3, the J call TRBJ2-7; no reliable D call. V gave up 2 bases and J gave up 0 bases, with 8 bases separating them. Germline V gene sequence: CDR1 LGHNA, CDR2 YSLEER. This CDR3 region has 14 residues. The CDR3 DNA is TGCGCCAGCAGCCAACAGGTTAACTCCTACGAGCAGTACTTC. This translates into CASSQQVNSYEQYF.

This clonotype turned up a few times. The chain joins TRBV7-9 to TRBJ2-5, with no clear D. The CDR3 has 12 amino acids. Deletions cut 4 bases from V and 3 bases from J, with 6 bases between. Germline V gene sequence: CDR1 SEHNR, CDR2 FQNEAQ (reference sequence). The CDR3 bases are TGTGCCAGCAGCTCTGGTGAAGAGACCCAGTACTTC. Translated, it gives CASSSGEETQYF.